This T cell receptor beta chain was recovered during a study of beta chain features in type 1 diabetes. Looking at the study overall: Sorted cells examined across all samples numbered 85 million to 130 million.

Overall study results and limits: The study found moderately but significantly shorter TCRB CDR3s in all four CD4+ subsets of Type 1 diabetes patients.

What was sequenced were expressed TCRB transcripts, since all of the isolated RNA had been reverse transcribed. Sequencing used immunoSEQ multiplex PCR; TCRdb keeps in-frame clones, though not all of them. The sample includes some 140,000 clones, around 9% seen only once; the top ten take around 0.79%. Trimming cost V 5 bases and J 10 bases; bases outside gene matches: 6. CDR1 and CDR2 from the germline V gene are SGDLS and YYNGEE. The CDR3 covers 13 residues. In the case of this clone: The target antigen is unknown.

The sample comprised central memory CD4+ T cells from blood. The gene calls are TRBV9 and TRBJ2-1; 10 nucleotides line up with TRBD2. This TCR was recovered from a man between 25 and 39 years old with type 1 diabetes. The CDR3 sequence is CASRGSGGNEQFF. CDR3 bases: TGTGCCAGCAGGGGTAGCGGGGGGAACGAGCAGTTCTTC.